Shown below are 5 T cell receptor beta chains from a single sample sequenced in a study of PD-1 blockade in classical Hodgkin lymphoma. TCRdb's copy holds only in-frame clones and misses some; the assay was immunoSEQ multiplex PCR. The table has about 20,000 clones, approximately 67% seen once. As to time point: cycle 4 day 1 (C4D1), after five to seven weeks of nivolumab. Brentuximab vedotin exposure varied, and every patient relapsed after autologous stem cell transplantation. Negative magnetic selection isolated CD4+ T cells from thawed PBMCs. Sequences were derived from CD4+ T cells from blood, sampled before the fourth cycle of nivolumab. The receptors here all came from a human donor with classical Hodgkin lymphoma.

This clone was found a few times. The chain couples TRBV5-4 to TRBJ2-3; 7 bases fit TRBD1. Looked up from germline, CDR1 is SGHNT and CDR2 is YYREEE (reference sequence). There are 13 residues in the CDR3. Trimming cost V 4 bases and J 4 bases; bases outside gene matches: 3. The CDR3 region has the DNA TGTGCCAGCAGCAACACAGGGGCAGATACGCAGTATTTT. This translates into CASSNTGADTQYF.

The genes are TRBV27 and TRBJ1-2, with 7 bases identical to TRBD1. Germline CDR1 reads MNHEY; CDR2 reads SMNVEV (reference sequence). The CDR3 sequence is 16 residues long. With V trimmed by 4 bases and J by 5 bases, 13 bases remained unmatched. The CDR3 reads CASSSRQGVTGYGYTF. Here the CDR3 DNA reads TGTGCCAGCAGTTCCCGACAGGGAGTGACGGGGTATGGCTACACCTTC.

The CDR3 DNA reads TGTGCCACCATTGGACAGGGGGCGTCCAAAGATACGCAGTATTTT. Translation gives CATIGQGASKDTQYF. The rearrangement uses TRBV15 and TRBJ2-3; 11 nucleotides match TRBD1. The V segment lost 7 bases and the J segment 5 bases; nucleotides outside the gene matches: 8. Germline V CDR1 and CDR2: LNHNV, YYDKDF (reference sequence). The length of the CDR3 is 15 residues.

In its sample, this clone was seen a few times. The chain carries TRBV30 and TRBJ1-1; D unresolved. Trimming took 2 bases from V and 4 from J, leaving 17 bases between them. This CDR3 comprises 15 residues. CDR1 and CDR2 from the germline V gene are GTSNPN and SVGIG (reference sequence). The CDR3 spells CAWSTLTVEGTEAFF. The CDR3 DNA reads as TGTGCCTGGAGTACCCTTACGGTGGAGGGCACTGAAGCTTTCTTT.

The rearrangement joins TRBV5-3 to TRBJ2-7; 7 bases align to TRBD1. TRBV5-3 is an ORF, with its function uncertain. After removal of 3 bases from V and 3 bases from J, the junction contained 9 bases not matched to a gene. CDR3 size: 15 residues. In nucleotides, the CDR3 is TGTGCCAGAAGCTGGTACAGGGGAATGGACTACGAGCAGTACTTC. Translated: CARSWYRGMDYEQYF.